This passage covers 5 T cell receptor beta chains from one sample sequenced in a study of blood T cell repertoires in COVID-19. Profiled with immunoSEQ multiplex PCR; TCRdb holds only in-frame clones, not every one. This table holds roughly 100,000 clones, 70% to 90% found once. Specimen: peripheral blood. The origin of the receptors is a woman of 80 years or more with active COVID-19.

The chain links TRBV5-1 to TRBJ2-1, with 10 bases identical to TRBD1. Germline-derived CDR1 and CDR2 are SGHRS and YFSETQ. This CDR3 has 16 residues. J gave up 1 base and V 5 bases, and 6 bases lay outside the gene matches. The CDR3 nucleotides are TGCGCCAGCAGGGATCGGGACAGGGGTTCCTACAATGAGCAGTTCTTC. Translated: CASRDRDRGSYNEQFF.

The rearrangement joins TRBV9 to TRBJ2-3; TRBD2 matches 12 bases. V lost 1 base, J lost 2 bases, and 2 bases stayed unmatched. Germline values: CDR1 SGDLS, CDR2 YYNGEE. This CDR3 has 16 amino acids. This CDR3 is CASSVRTSGTTDTQYF. The CDR3, as DNA: TGTGCCAGCAGCGTAAGGACTAGCGGGACCACAGATACGCAGTATTTT.

The chain employs TRBV6-6 and TRBJ2-7; D is perhaps TRBD1 (6 bases). CDR3 size: 12 residues. Between the trimmed V and J ends, which lost 6 bases and 3 bases, there was a span of 9 bases. Germline V lookup: CDR1 MNHNY, CDR2 SVGAGI (reference sequence). The CDR3 bases are TGTGCCAGCAGCCAGGGACACTACGAGCAGTACTTC. Translated, it gives CASSQGHYEQYF.

The sample holds a few counts of this clone. V is TRBV9 and J is TRBJ2-3, with TRBD2 matching over 10 bases. Trimming took 4 bases from V and 3 from J; bases not matched to a gene: 8. This CDR3 region has 16 residues. Germline CDR1 reads SGDLS; CDR2 reads YYNGEE. The CDR3 loop is CASSPHASGRTDTQYF. In DNA form, the CDR3 reads TGTGCCAGCAGCCCCCACGCTAGCGGGAGAACAGATACGCAGTATTTT.

This clone came up a few times. This chain connects TRBV5-5 to TRBJ1-2; 7 positions match TRBD1. The V segment lost 1 base and the J segment 10 bases; nucleotides outside the gene matches: 7. The germline V gene has CDR1 SGHKS and CDR2 YYEKEE (reference sequence). CDR3 length: 13 residues. CDR3 DNA: TGTGCCAGCAGCTTGTTGGCAGGGGGTTTCTACACCTTC. It is translated as CASSLLAGGFYTF. The whole variable domain, remainder taken from reference TRBV5-5 and TRBJ1-2, is DAGVTQSPTHLIKTRGQQVTLRCSPISGHKSVSWYQQVLGQGPQFIFQYYEKEERGRGNFPDRFSARQFPNYSSELNVNALLLGDSALYLCASSLLAGGFYTFGSGTRLTVV.